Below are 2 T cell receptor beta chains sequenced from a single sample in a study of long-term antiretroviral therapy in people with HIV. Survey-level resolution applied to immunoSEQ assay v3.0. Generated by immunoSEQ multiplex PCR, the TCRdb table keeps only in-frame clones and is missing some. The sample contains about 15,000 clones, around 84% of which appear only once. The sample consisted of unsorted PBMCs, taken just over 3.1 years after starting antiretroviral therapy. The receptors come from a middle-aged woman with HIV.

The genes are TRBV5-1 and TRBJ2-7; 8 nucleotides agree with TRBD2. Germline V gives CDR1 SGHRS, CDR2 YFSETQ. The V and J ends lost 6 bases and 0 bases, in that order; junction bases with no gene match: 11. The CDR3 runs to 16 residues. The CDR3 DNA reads TGCGCCAGCACGAACGGGGCGGGGGGCAGCTCCTACGAGCAGTACTTC. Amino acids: CASTNGAGGSSYEQYF.

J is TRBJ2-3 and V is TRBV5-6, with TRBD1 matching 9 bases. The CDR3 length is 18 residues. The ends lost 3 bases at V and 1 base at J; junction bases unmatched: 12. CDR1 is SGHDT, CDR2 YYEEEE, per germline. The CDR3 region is CASSSELDRGAGTDTQYF. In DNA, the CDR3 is TGTGCCAGCAGCTCCGAACTAGACAGGGGGGCTGGCACAGATACGCAGTATTTT.